The 8 T cell receptor beta chains reported below all come from one sample, sequenced in a study of neurological immune-mediated disorders. Via MiXCR, TCRdb re-called the 5' RACE reads, giving one row per CDR3 protein. The sample yields 25,000 to 35,000 distinct CDR3 sequences, around 1.5% seen once. Sequencing was performed on PBMCs. Receptor source: a young woman with multiple sclerosis.

There are many counts of this clonotype. The chain links TRBV12-3 or TRBV12-4 to TRBJ1-2, with 7 bases lining up with TRBD1. The CDR3 totals 15 residues. The junction had 3 bases not matched to a gene; V was cut back by 0 bases and J by 2 bases. The chain's CDR3 is CASSLAGQRNYGYTF. CDR3 nucleotides: TGTGCCAGCAGTTTAGCGGGACAGAGAAACTATGGCTACACCTTC.

This clonotype came up many times. The chain joins TRBV13 to TRBJ1-2, with 8 bases fitting TRBD1. CDR1 and CDR2 from the germline V gene are PRHDT and FYEKMQ (reference sequence). This CDR3 has 16 amino acids. J lost 6 bases, V lost 0 bases, and 9 bases had no gene match. As DNA, the CDR3 is TGTGCCAGCAGCTTAGGCCCTCCCTACAGGGGGGATGGCTACACCTTC. The encoded protein is CASSLGPPYRGDGYTF.

This clonotype was observed at least ten times. The chain has TRBV20-1 and TRBJ1-1, with a possible D match to TRBD1 (6 bases). This CDR3 comprises 13 residues. The V end was cut by 8 bases, the J end by 1 base, with 14 bases between. Per germline, CDR1 DFQATT and CDR2 SNEGSKA (reference sequence). CDR3 coding DNA: TGCAGTAGTAGGGGGGGCACGAACACTGAAGCTTTCTTT. Translation gives CSSRGGTNTEAFF.

This clonotype occurred many times. This rearrangement joins TRBV12-3 or TRBV12-4 to TRBJ2-1, with D perhaps being TRBD1 or TRBD2 (6 bases each). The CDR3 is 14 residues long. V lost 7 bases and J 10 bases, leaving 20 bases between the germline ends. The CDR3, as DNA: TGTGCCAGCATCCCTTATTGGGGGGCGCGGGAGCAGTTCTTC. This gives the protein CASIPYWGAREQFF.

This clonotype was counted between two and nine times. This chain connects TRBV7-8 to TRBJ1-6; D not certain. Germline CDR1 is SGHVS and CDR2 is FQNEAQ. With 5 bases removed from V and 5 bases from J, the gap between germline ends came to 10 bases. The CDR3 consists of 14 residues. CDR3 nucleotide sequence: TGTGCCAGCAGCGTGACCCTTGATAATTCACCCCTCCACTTT. It yields the protein CASSVTLDNSPLHF.

This clonotype was recorded at least ten times. V usage is TRBV20-1 and J usage is TRBJ2-7; 8 positions agree with TRBD2. Trimming cost V 4 bases and J 2 bases; bases outside gene matches: 4. The germline V gene encodes CDR1 DFQATT and CDR2 SNEGSKA (reference sequence). The CDR3 contains 13 residues. DNA for the CDR3: TGCAGTGCTATTCCGGGGGGGCCCTACGAGCAGTACTTC. It yields the protein CSAIPGGPYEQYF.

This clonotype counts as medium-sized (0.01 to 0.1%). This chain joins TRBV20-1 and TRBJ1-1; D may be TRBD1 (5 bases). Germline CDR1 and CDR2: DFQATT and SNEGSKA (reference sequence). Deletions cut 7 bases from V and 4 bases from J, with 19 bases between. This CDR3 comprises 14 residues. CDR3 amino acids: CSVPGPRAGTEAFF. CDR3 nucleotides: TGCAGTGTCCCGGGACCCAGGGCTGGCACTGAAGCTTTCTTT.

This clonotype came up many times. The genes are TRBV7-8 and TRBJ1-2, with 8 bases aligning to TRBD1. Per germline, CDR1 SGHVS and CDR2 FQNEAQ. Trimming took 5 bases from V and 4 from J; bases not matched to a gene: 6. This CDR3 is built from 14 residues. The CDR3 protein is CASSPTGAGYGYTF. The DNA of the CDR3 is TGTGCCAGCAGCCCGACAGGGGCGGGCTATGGCTACACCTTC.